One sample yielded the 21 T cell receptor beta chains listed below, sequenced in a study of CD4 T cells in relation to SARS-CoV-2 and coronaviruses. Profiling relied on immunoSEQ multiplex PCR, and the TCRdb table lists in-frame clones only, not all of them. The repertoire holds around 16,000 clones, with around 77% as singletons. Unexposed donor CD4+ T cells date from about 2010-2018, before the COVID-19 pandemic. Isolation of CD4+ T cells took place after about eleven days in culture. These TCRs are of unknown antigen specificity. Material for sequencing was CD4+ T cells from PBMCs, cultured in vitro. The receptors shown here come from a human donor in good health.

The gene calls are TRBV5-6 and TRBJ2-1; D not certain. The CDR3 runs to 15 residues. V was cut by 2 bases and J by 0 bases, with 9 bases left in between. Germline-derived CDR1 and CDR2 are SGHDT and YYEEEE. Here the CDR3 DNA reads TGTGCCAGCAGCTTTGTAGTAAGCTCCTACAATGAGCAGTTCTTC. It encodes CASSFVVSSYNEQFF.

This clone came up a few times. The gene calls are TRBV19 and TRBJ2-7; 11 positions agree with TRBD1. The germline V gene encodes CDR1 LNHDA and CDR2 SQIVND (reference sequence). J gave up 3 bases and V 5 bases, and 9 bases lay outside the gene matches. There are 16 residues in the CDR3. CDR3 region: CASSLKTGQGGYEQYF. As DNA, the CDR3 is TGTGCCAGTAGTCTCAAAACGGGACAGGGGGGCTACGAGCAGTACTTC.

This clone is medium-sized (0.01 to 0.1%) by share. The J gene is TRBJ2-7, the V gene TRBV5-8; TRBD2 aligns across 8 bases. Germline assignment: CDR1 SGHTS and CDR2 YDEGEE. This CDR3 has 13 residues. V gave up 8 bases and J gave up 1 base; unmatched junction bases: 5. The CDR3 is CASRLAPSYEQYF. CDR3 DNA sequence: TGTGCCAGTAGACTAGCGCCGTCCTACGAGCAGTACTTC.

V and J are TRBV9 and TRBJ2-7; possible D gene TRBD2, 5 bases. Trimming took off 6 bases at V and 2 bases at J, with 15 bases between the two ends. The V gene's germline CDR1 is SGDLS and CDR2 YYNGEE. The CDR3 totals 14 residues. CDR3 residues: CASTPSGGPYEQYF. Here the CDR3 DNA reads TGTGCCAGCACCCCCTCTGGAGGACCCTACGAGCAGTACTTC.

The rearrangement joins TRBV11-1 to TRBJ2-1; D is uncertain. This CDR3 region has 13 residues. Looked up from germline, CDR1 is SGHAT and CDR2 is FQDESV (reference sequence). V was trimmed by 4 bases and J by 4 bases, leaving 8 bases between them. The CDR3 nucleotides are TGTGCCAGCAGCTCTTTGACTTACAATGAGCAGTTCTTC. The encoded protein is CASSSLTYNEQFF.

The V call is TRBV27, the J call TRBJ2-1; unclear D gene. The V end lost 10 bases, the J end lost 7 bases, and 11 bases lay between the germline ends. Germline CDR1 is MNHEY and CDR2 is SMNVEV (reference sequence). The CDR3 is 11 residues long. CDR3 sequence (DNA): TGTGCCACCAAATCGCGAAATGAGCAGTTCTTC. This translates into CATKSRNEQFF.

The chain has TRBV11-3 and TRBJ2-1; D is perhaps TRBD2 (6 bases). Germline V gives CDR1 SGHNT, CDR2 YENEEA. CDR3 length: 15 amino acids. The germline V and J ends were trimmed by 1 base and 1 base, with 8 bases remaining between them. CDR3 loop: CASSLAGVSYNEQFF. The DNA of the CDR3 is TGTGCCAGCAGCTTAGCGGGAGTTTCCTACAATGAGCAGTTCTTC.

The chain is built from TRBV19 and TRBJ2-1; D not resolved. The germline V gene encodes CDR1 LNHDA and CDR2 SQIVND (reference sequence). This CDR3 is built from 13 residues. V lost 3 bases and J lost 6, with 9 bases in between. DNA of the CDR3: TGTGCCAGTAGTATTAGTAGGGCCAATGAGCAGTTCTTC. Amino acid sequence: CASSISRANEQFF.

The chain joins TRBV21-1 to TRBJ1-2; the DNA was not compared with TRBD1, the D call given in the table. TRBV21-1 is designated a pseudogene. The CDR3 spans 17 residues. The CDR3 loop reads CASSKGGQGARFYGYTF. The CDR3 coding sequence is TGTGCCAGCAGCAAAGGGGGGCAGGGGGCCCGTTTTTATGGCTACACCTTC.

This clone was counted once. V gene TRBV5-1 combines with J gene TRBJ2-7; D may be TRBD1 (7 bases). This CDR3 contains 15 residues. CDR1 is SGHRS and CDR2 is YFSETQ in the germline V gene. Trimming removed 3 bases at V and 3 bases at J, with 16 bases between. In nucleotides, the CDR3 is TGCGCCAGCAGCTCACGACAGGGAGGACTCTACGAGCAGTACTTC. Translated, it gives CASSSRQGGLYEQYF.

A single count supports this clone. V usage is TRBV5-1 and J usage is TRBJ1-4; D gene unclear. The CDR3 totals 15 residues. Germline V gives CDR1 SGHRS, CDR2 YFSETQ. With 2 bases removed from V and 8 bases from J, the gap between germline ends came to 16 bases. CDR3 nucleotides: TGCGCCAGCAGCTTCGGGCCTCCCCTCGAGGAAAAACTGTTTTTT. It translates to CASSFGPPLEEKLFF.

CDR3 sequence (DNA): TGCGCCAGCAGCTTGGCCAGTAGCGGGAGTTCCTACAATGAGCAGTTCTTC. It yields the protein CASSLASSGSSYNEQFF. The chain couples TRBV5-1 to TRBJ2-1; 9 bases line up with TRBD2. The CDR3 runs to 17 residues. V was clipped by 0 bases and J by 1 base; unmatched bases: 5. The germline CDR1 and CDR2 sequences are SGHRS and YFSETQ.

The rearrangement uses TRBV27 and TRBJ1-1; D ambiguous. Germline V gene data show CDR1 as MNHEY and CDR2 as SMNVEV (reference sequence). CDR3 length equals 15 residues. V was clipped by 0 bases and J by 1 base, with 9 bases between them. CDR3 bases: TGTGCCAGCAGTTTATCACGATCAGGGAACACTGAAGCTTTCTTT. It yields the protein CASSLSRSGNTEAFF.

There are a few counts of this clone. The chain uses TRBV2 and TRBJ2-1; the D is unclear. The ends were cut back, 5 bases at V and 0 bases at J, with 14 bases in the middle. This CDR3 comprises 16 residues. Germline CDR1 reads SNHLY; CDR2 reads FYNNEI. CDR3 residues: CASSPMVLRSYNEQFF. The CDR3 DNA follows: TGTGCCAGCAGTCCTATGGTCTTGCGCTCCTACAATGAGCAGTTCTTC.

V and J are TRBV11-2 and TRBJ2-2; tentatively, D is TRBD1 (6 bases). Germline V lookup: CDR1 SGHAT, CDR2 FQNNGV. There are 14 residues in the CDR3. V was clipped by 8 bases and J by 3 bases, with 13 bases between them. The CDR3 loop reads CASPAGEYTGELFF. In DNA, the CDR3 is TGTGCCAGCCCGGCAGGGGAGTACACCGGGGAGCTGTTTTTT.

This chain links TRBV7-3 with TRBJ1-1; D remains ambiguous. In germline, CDR1 is SGHTA, CDR2 FQGTGA. The V and J ends lost 0 bases and 2 bases respectively, with 4 bases between them. The CDR3 runs to 13 residues. The CDR3 reads CASSLTINTEAFF. DNA for the CDR3: TGTGCCAGCAGCTTAACGATAAACACTGAAGCTTTCTTT.

The rearrangement uses TRBV5-4 and TRBJ2-1; 13 bases are shared with TRBD2. CDR3 length: 19 amino acids. The V and J ends lost 3 bases and 8 bases, in that order; junction bases with no gene match: 17. Germline V gene sequence: CDR1 SGHNT, CDR2 YYREEE (reference sequence). The DNA for the CDR3 is TGTGCCAGCAGCTCCTCCGCACTAGCGGGAGGGCGTCGCGACGATGAGCAGTTCTTC. Protein product: CASSSSALAGGRRDDEQFF.

The chain carries TRBV11-2 and TRBJ2-7, with a weak D call TRBD1 (6 bases). Germline CDR1 is SGHAT and CDR2 is FQNNGV. V was cut by 0 bases and J by 4 bases, with 22 bases left in between. The CDR3 consists of 18 residues. CDR3 in DNA: TGTGCCAGCAGCTTAGATAGTATAGCCAGGACAGTAAAATACGAGCAGTACTTC. Translated, it gives CASSLDSIARTVKYEQYF.

This chain uses TRBV3-1 (or the pseudogene TRBV3-2) with TRBJ2-3; D is unclear. This CDR3 is built from 11 residues. Germline CDR1 is LGHDT and CDR2 is YNNKEL (reference sequence). The V and J ends lost 3 bases and 6 bases respectively, with 4 bases between them. The CDR3 nucleotides read TGTGCCAGCAGCCACGCGGATACGCAGTATTTT. Its translation is CASSHADTQYF.

The V gene is TRBV7-8, the J gene TRBJ1-2; D unresolved. This CDR3 contains 13 residues. Trimming pared 7 bases from V and 8 bases from J, leaving 17 bases between. From germline, CDR1 is SGHVS and CDR2 FQNEAQ. The CDR3 region is CASTATLVRGYTF. The CDR3, as DNA: TGTGCCAGCACCGCGACATTGGTGCGCGGCTACACCTTC.

This chain links TRBV14 with TRBJ2-3; D may match TRBD1 or TRBD2 (5 bases each). Trimming left V 3 bases short and J 2 bases short, with 21 bases between. Germline V gene sequence: CDR1 SGHDN, CDR2 FVKESK. This CDR3 spans 18 amino acids. The CDR3 protein is CASSQARGRMGTTDTQYF. The CDR3 DNA follows: TGTGCCAGCAGCCAGGCGCGTGGGAGAATGGGGACCACAGATACGCAGTATTTT.